The rows below give T cell receptor beta chains drawn from one sample of a study of blood T cell repertoires in COVID-19. Profiled with immunoSEQ multiplex PCR; TCRdb holds only in-frame clones, not every one. The sample lists about 400,000 clones, roughly 86% occurring once. Sequencing input: PBMCs or T cells enriched from blood (not recorded which). The receptor set was obtained from a woman aged 35 to 49 with acute COVID-19. CDR3s include the opening cysteine and the closing phenylalanine or tryptophan. D genes are given only for firm matches. Expanded clones get a size class; other rows say once, few or many, or leave the size out.

V	D	J	size	CDR3	DNA
TRBV27	NA	TRBJ1-1	NA	CASSFYREGTEAFF	TGTGCCAGCAGTTTCTACAGGGAAGGCACTGAAGCTTTCTTT
TRBV7-8	NA	TRBJ2-5	NA	CASTSGQPIQETQYF	TGTGCCAGCACAAGTGGACAGCCCATCCAAGAGACCCAGTACTTC
TRBV18	TRBD1	TRBJ1-6	NA	CASSRDSGSYNSPLHF	TGTGCCAGCTCCCGGGACAGCGGCTCCTATAATTCACCCCTCCACTTT
TRBV5-6	NA	TRBJ1-1	NA	CASSLGRGWGTEAFF	TGTGCCAGCAGCTTGGGTAGGGGCTGGGGCACTGAAGCTTTCTTT
TRBV24-1	NA	TRBJ2-5	NA	CATSDPRGDSQETQYF	TGTGCCACCAGTGATCCGAGGGGGGACAGCCAAGAGACCCAGTACTTC
TRBV6-5	TRBD1	TRBJ2-5	NA	CASSTTGGWETQYF	TGTGCCAGCAGTACGACAGGGGGCTGGGAGACCCAGTACTTC
TRBV2	NA	TRBJ1-2	NA	CASSEAQNRGYGYTF	TGTGCCAGCAGTGAAGCGCAAAATCGGGGGTATGGCTACACCTTC
TRBV7-9	TRBD1	TRBJ1-5	NA	CASRLAGQGQPQHF	TGTGCCAGCAGGCTAGCGGGACAGGGGCAGCCCCAGCATTTT
TRBV5-8	TRBD1	TRBJ1-5	NA	CASSSGTDSNQPQHF	TGTGCCAGCAGCTCCGGGACAGATAGCAATCAGCCCCAGCATTTT
TRBV29-1	TRBD2	TRBJ2-1	NA	CSVEPYPSGPYNEQFF	TGCAGCGTTGAACCGTATCCTAGCGGCCCCTACAATGAGCAATTCTTC
TRBV7-2	TRBD2	TRBJ2-5	NA	CASSFSTAGGQETQYF	TGTGCCAGCAGCTTTTCAACCGCGGGGGGACAAGAGACCCAGTACTTC
TRBV5-4	TRBD1	TRBJ2-3	NA	CASSLRDSGTDTQYF	TGTGCCAGCAGCCTCCGGGACAGCGGCACAGATACGCAGTATTTT
TRBV2	TRBD2	TRBJ2-5	NA	CASSDGGAYQETQYF	TGTGCCAGCAGTGACGGGGGGGCGTACCAAGAGACCCAGTACTTC
TRBV18	NA	TRBJ2-5	NA	CASSPPGTESQETQYF	TGTGCCAGCTCACCACCGGGCACGGAAAGCCAAGAGACCCAGTACTTC
TRBV6-2/TRBV6-3	TRBD1	TRBJ2-7	once	CASSTDRAQYF	TGTGCCAGCAGTACCGACAGGGCTCAGTACTTC
TRBV20-1	NA	TRBJ1-1	once	CSASNTEGTEAFF	TGCAGTGCTAGTAATACAGAGGGCACTGAAGCTTTCTTT
TRBV11-2	NA	TRBJ2-2	NA	CASSLRGSRVLSGELFF	TGTGCCAGCAGCTTACGAGGGTCGAGGGTTCTATCCGGGGAGCTGTTTTTT
TRBV30	TRBD1	TRBJ1-1	once	CAWGQGAGGTEAFF	TGTGCCTGGGGACAGGGGGCGGGTGGCACTGAAGCTTTCTTT
TRBV21-1	NA	TRBJ1-5	NA	CASGSNRATGYSNQPQHF	TGTGCCAGCGGATCAAATAGGGCGACAGGCTATAGCAATCAGCCCCAGCATTTT
TRBV29-1	NA	TRBJ1-5	NA	CSVAQERNQPQHF	TGCAGCGTTGCACAGGAGCGCAATCAGCCCCAGCATTTT
TRBV7-8	NA	TRBJ1-5	NA	CASSLGGTNQPQHF	TGTGCCAGCAGCCTCGGGGGTACCAATCAGCCCCAGCATTTT
TRBV12-3/TRBV12-4	TRBD1	TRBJ1-2	NA	CASSPTGRGGYTF	TGTGCCAGCAGTCCGACAGGGAGAGGAGGCTACACCTTC
TRBV5-1	NA	TRBJ2-3	once	CASSWPGLTDTQYF	TGCGCCAGCAGCTGGCCGGGACTCACAGATACGCAGTATTTT
TRBV5-6	NA	TRBJ2-7	NA	CASSFGQPYEQYF	TGTGCCAGCAGCTTCGGACAGCCCTACGAGCAGTACTTC